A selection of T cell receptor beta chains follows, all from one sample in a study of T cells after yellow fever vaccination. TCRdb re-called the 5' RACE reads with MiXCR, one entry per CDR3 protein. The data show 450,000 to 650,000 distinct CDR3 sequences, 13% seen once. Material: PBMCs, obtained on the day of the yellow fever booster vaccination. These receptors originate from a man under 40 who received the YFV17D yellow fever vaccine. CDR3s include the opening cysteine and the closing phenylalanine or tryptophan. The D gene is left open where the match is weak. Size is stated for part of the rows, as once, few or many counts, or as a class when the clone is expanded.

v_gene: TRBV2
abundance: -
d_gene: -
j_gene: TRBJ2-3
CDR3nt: TGTACCAGCTGTTTAGAGGCGGGTTCGGCGGGCCGCACAGATACGCAGTATTTT
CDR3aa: CTSCLEAGSAGRTDTQYF

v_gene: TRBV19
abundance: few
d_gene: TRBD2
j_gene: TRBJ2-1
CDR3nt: TGTGCCAGTAGTTACCGGGGGGATGAGCAGTTCTTC
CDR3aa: CASSYRGDEQFF

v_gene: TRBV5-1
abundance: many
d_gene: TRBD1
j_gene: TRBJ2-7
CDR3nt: TGCGCCAGCAGCTTCCCTGGACAGGGAACATACTACGAGCAGTACTTC
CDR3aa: CASSFPGQGTYYEQYF

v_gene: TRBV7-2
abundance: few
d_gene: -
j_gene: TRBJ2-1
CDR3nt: TGTGCCAGCAGCTCCCAGGGGACCTACAATGAGCAGTTCTTC
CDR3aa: CASSSQGTYNEQFF

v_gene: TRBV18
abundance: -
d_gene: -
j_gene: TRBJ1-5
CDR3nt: TGTGCCAGCTCACCTGCTAGCAATCAGCCCCAGCATTTT
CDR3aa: CASSPASNQPQHF

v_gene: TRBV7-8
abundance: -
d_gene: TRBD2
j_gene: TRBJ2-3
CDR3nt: TGTGCCAGCAGCCTCGGTAGCGGGAGAGGCGGGCCAGATACGCAGTATTTT
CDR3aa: CASSLGSGRGGPDTQYF

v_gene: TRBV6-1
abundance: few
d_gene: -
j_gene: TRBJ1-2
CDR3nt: TGTGCCAGCAGCGCGAATGGGGCCTATGGCTACACCTTC
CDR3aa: CASSANGAYGYTF

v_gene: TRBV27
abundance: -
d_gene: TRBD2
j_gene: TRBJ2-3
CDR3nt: TGTGCCAGCAGTTTATCTAGCGGGGTGAGCACAGATACGCAGTATTTT
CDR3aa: CASSLSSGVSTDTQYF

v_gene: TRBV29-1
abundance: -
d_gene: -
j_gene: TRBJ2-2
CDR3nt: TGCAGCGTTGTACTTCAGGAGGGGGAAGGAGCAGGGGAGCTGTTTTTT
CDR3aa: CSVVLQEGEGAGELFF

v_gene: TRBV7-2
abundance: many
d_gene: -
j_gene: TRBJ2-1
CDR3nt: TGTGCCAGCAAAATCCCGGGGGGCGGGGGTGAGCAGTTCTTC
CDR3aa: CASKIPGGGGEQFF

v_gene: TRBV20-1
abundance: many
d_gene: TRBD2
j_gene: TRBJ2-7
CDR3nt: TGCAGTGCTACTCCGGCGGGAGGTCGCTACGAGCAGTACTTC
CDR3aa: CSATPAGGRYEQYF

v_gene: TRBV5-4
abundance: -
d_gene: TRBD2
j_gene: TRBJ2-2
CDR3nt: TGTGCCAGCAGCTTCCTGGAGGGGGGACTAGCCGGGGAGCTGTTTTTT
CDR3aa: CASSFLEGGLAGELFF

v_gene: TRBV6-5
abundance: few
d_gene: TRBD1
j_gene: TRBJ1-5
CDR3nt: TGTGCCAGCAGTTCAGGGGGGGTAAGTCAGCCCCAGCATTTT
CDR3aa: CASSSGGVSQPQHF

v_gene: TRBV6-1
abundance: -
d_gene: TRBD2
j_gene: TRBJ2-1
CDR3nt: TGTGCCAGCACAACTAGCGGGAGGGCCTATGAGCAGTTCTTC
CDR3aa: CASTTSGRAYEQFF

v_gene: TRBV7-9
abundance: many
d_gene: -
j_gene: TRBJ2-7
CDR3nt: TGTGCCAGCAGACCAATCCAGGGCTACGAGCAGTACTTC
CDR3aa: CASRPIQGYEQYF

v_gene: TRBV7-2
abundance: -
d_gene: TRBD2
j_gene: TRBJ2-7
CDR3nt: TGTGCCAGCGGCCTGGGACTAGCGAACTCCTACGAGCAGTACTTC
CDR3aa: CASGLGLANSYEQYF

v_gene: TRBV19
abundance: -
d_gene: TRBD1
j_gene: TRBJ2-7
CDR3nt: TGTGCCAGTAGTACCACAGGGGCGGGCGAGCAGTACTTC
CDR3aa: CASSTTGAGEQYF

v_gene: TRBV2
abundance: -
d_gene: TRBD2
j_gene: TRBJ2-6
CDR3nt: TGTGCCAGCAGCGGGACTAGCGGGATGCGCTCTGGGGCCAACGTCCTGACTTTC
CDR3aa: CASSGTSGMRSGANVLTF

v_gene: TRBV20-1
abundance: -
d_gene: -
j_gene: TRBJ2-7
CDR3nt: TGCAGTGCCACCGAGACCCAGAGGGGGGTCTACGAGCAGTACTTC
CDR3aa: CSATETQRGVYEQYF

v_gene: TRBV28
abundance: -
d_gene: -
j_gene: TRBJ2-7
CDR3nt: TGTGCCAGCAGTCAGGTCCCCGGGGAAGAGCAGTACTTC
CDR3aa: CASSQVPGEEQYF

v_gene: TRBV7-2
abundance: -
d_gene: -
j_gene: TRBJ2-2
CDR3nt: TGTGCCAGCACCCCTGATGGTAACAAGAACACCGGGGAGCTGTTTTTT
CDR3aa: CASTPDGNKNTGELFF

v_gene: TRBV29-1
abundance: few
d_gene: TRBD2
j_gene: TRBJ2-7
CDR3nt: TGCAGCGTCGTACCGGGAGGCTACGAGCAGTACTTC
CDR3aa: CSVVPGGYEQYF

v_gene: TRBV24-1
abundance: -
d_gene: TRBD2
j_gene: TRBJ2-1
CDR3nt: TGTGCCACCAGTGGCCGGACTAGTCGGGGCCTTGAGCAGTTCTTC
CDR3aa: CATSGRTSRGLEQFF

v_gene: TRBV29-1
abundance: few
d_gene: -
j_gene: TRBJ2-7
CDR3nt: TGCAGCGTTGAAGTAGGGGTTTACGAGCAGTACTTC
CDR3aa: CSVEVGVYEQYF

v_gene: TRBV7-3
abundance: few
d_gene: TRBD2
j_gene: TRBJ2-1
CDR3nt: TGTGCCAGCAGCTTTAAGAGCGGGGGTGGCAATGAGCAGTTCTTC
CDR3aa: CASSFKSGGGNEQFF

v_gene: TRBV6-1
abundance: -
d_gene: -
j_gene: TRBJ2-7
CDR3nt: TGTGCCAGCAGTGAAGGTTTGTTCTACGAGCAGTACTTC
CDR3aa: CASSEGLFYEQYF

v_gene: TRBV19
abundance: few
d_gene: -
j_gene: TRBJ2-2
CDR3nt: TGTGCCAGTACGTGGGTCGGGGAGGCCGGGGAGCTGTTTTTT
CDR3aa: CASTWVGEAGELFF

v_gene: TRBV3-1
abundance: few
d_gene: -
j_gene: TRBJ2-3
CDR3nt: TGTGCCAGCAGCCACCGGACTAGCACAGATACGCAGTATTTT
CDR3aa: CASSHRTSTDTQYF

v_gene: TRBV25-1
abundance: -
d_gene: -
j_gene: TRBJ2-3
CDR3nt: TGTGCCAGCAGTGCATTCGGGATTTTCACAGATACGCAGTATTTT
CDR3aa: CASSAFGIFTDTQYF

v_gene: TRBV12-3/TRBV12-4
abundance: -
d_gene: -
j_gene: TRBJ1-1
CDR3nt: TGTGCCAGCAGCTTATCTCCTGGGGACACTGAAGCTTTCTTT
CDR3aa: CASSLSPGDTEAFF

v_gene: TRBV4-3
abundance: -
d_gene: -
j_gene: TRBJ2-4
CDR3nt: TGCGCCAGCAGCCAAGATTTATCCGGGATGAAAAACATTCAGTACTTC
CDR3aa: CASSQDLSGMKNIQYF

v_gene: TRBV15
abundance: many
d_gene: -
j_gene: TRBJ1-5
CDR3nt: TGTGCCACCAGCAGAGCCCCCGCTTATGATCAGCCCCAGCATTTT
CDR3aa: CATSRAPAYDQPQHF

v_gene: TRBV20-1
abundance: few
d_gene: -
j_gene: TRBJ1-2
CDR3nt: TGCAGTGCTAGAGATCCCGGCAGTGGGAACTATGGCTACACCTTC
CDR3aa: CSARDPGSGNYGYTF

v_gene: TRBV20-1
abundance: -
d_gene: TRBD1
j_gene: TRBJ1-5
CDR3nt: TGCAGTGGGGGACAGGGCAATCAGCCCCAGCATTTT
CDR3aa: CSGGQGNQPQHF

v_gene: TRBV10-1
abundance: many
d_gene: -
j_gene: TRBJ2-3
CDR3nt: TGTGCCAGCAGCGACAGCACAGATACGCAGTATTTT
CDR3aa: CASSDSTDTQYF

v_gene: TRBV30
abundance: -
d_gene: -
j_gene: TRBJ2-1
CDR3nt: TGTGCCTGGAGTGTCCTTTCGTCTGGGGCCCACAATGAGCAGTTCTTC
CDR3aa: CAWSVLSSGAHNEQFF

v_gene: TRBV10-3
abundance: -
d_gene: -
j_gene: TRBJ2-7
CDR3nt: TGTGCCATCAAAGCCCAGTACGAGCAGTACTTC
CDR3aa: CAIKAQYEQYF

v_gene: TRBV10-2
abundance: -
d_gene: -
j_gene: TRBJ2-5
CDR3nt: TGCGCCAGCAGTGAGTCATGGGCAGCGCAAGAGACCCAGTACTTC
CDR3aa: CASSESWAAQETQYF

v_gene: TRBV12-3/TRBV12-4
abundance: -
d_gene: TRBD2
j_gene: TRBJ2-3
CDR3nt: TGTGCCAGCAGTTTCTCTGCGGGAGGGCGCACAGATACGCAGTATTTT
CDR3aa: CASSFSAGGRTDTQYF

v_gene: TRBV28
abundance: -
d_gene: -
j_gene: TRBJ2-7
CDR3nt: TGTGCCAGCAGGGCTAGGGGAGGTTCCTACGAGCAGTACTTC
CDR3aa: CASRARGGSYEQYF

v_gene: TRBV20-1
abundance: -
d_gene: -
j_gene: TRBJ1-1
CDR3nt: TGCAGTGCTAGGGGCGGGTTAAACACTGAAGCTTTCTTT
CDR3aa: CSARGGLNTEAFF

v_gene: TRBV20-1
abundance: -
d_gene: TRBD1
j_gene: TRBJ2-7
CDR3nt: TGCAGTGCTAATCTCCGGGACAGGAGCTCCTACGAGCAGTACTTC
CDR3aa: CSANLRDRSSYEQYF